This TCR beta chain was found in a study of T cells in Graves' hyperthyroidism and ophthalmopathy. In its sample, this clonotype was seen a few times. The antigen remains unidentified. Whole-study findings and limits: Ophthalmopathy, which appeared later, was predicted by the model a median approximately 6.7 months before onset. Most thyroid-expanded clonotypes above 0.001 were also found in blood. In simple terms, a model built on 13 V-J features told ophthalmopathy apart from stable hyperthyroidism.

This CDR3 spans 16 amino acids. The junction had 14 bases not matched to a gene; V was cut back by 3 bases and J by 8 bases. CDR1 is SGHTA and CDR2 is FQGNSA in the germline V gene. Amplified TCR beta CDR3 regions came from RNA transcripts. HTBI primers were the set used in a first-round RT-PCR of the TCR CDR3. TCRdb fed the multiplex PCR reads into MiXCR, producing one record per CDR3 protein. The sample consists of hundreds of thousands of distinct CDR3 sequences, roughly 17% of them appearing once. The source is a woman aged 18-30 years with Graves' ophthalmopathy. The sequenced sample consisted of blood. The chain uses TRBV7-2 and TRBJ1-2; 8 bases are shared with TRBD1. This chain's CDR3 is CASSFPRDRPSRGYTF. CDR3 nucleotide sequence: TGTGCCAGCAGCTTCCCCCGGGACAGGCCTTCGCGAGGCTACACCTTC. Looking up the rest from reference TRBV7-2 and TRBJ1-2 gives the full variable domain: GAGVSQSPSNKVTEKGKDVELRCDPISGHTALYWYRQSLGQGLEFLIYFQGNSAPDKSGLPSDRFSAERTGGSVSTLTIQRTQQEDSAVYLCASSFPRDRPSRGYTFGSGTRLTVV.